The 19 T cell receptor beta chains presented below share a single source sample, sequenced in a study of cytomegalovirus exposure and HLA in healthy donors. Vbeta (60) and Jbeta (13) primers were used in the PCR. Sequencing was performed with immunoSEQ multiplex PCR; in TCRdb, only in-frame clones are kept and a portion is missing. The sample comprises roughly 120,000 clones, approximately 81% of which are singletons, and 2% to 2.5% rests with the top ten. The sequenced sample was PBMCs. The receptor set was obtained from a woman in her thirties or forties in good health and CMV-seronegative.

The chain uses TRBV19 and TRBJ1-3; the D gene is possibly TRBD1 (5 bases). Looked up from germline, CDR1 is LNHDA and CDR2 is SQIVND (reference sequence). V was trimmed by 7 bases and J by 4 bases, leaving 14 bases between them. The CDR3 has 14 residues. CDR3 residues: CASTSGALGNTIYF. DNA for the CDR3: TGTGCCAGTACCAGTGGGGCGTTGGGAAACACCATATATTTT.

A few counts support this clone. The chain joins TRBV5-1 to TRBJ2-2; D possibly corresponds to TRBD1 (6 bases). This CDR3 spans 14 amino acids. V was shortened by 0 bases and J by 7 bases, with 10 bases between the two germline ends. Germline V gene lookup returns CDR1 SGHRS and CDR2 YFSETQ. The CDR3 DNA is TGCGCCAGCAGCTTGGAACGAGGGGGCGGGGAGCTGTTTTTT. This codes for CASSLERGGGELFF.

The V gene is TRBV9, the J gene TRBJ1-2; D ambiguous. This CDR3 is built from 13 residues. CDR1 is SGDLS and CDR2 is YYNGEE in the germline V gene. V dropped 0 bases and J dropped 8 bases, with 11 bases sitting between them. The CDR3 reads CASSVDEARGYTF. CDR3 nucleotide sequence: TGTGCCAGCAGCGTAGACGAGGCGCGGGGCTACACCTTC.

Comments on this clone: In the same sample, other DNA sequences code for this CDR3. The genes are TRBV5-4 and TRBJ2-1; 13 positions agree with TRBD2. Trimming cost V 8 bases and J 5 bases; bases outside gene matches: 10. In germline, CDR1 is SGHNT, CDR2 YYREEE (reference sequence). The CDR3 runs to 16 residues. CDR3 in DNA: TGTGCCAGTAGCCCCCTCGGGACTAGCGGGGACAATGAGCAGTTCTTC. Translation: CASSPLGTSGDNEQFF.

The CDR3 coding sequence is TGTGCCAGCAGCTTCAGCGGGGGGGTGGAGACCCAGTACTTC. As protein: CASSFSGGVETQYF. The chain has TRBV7-9 and TRBJ2-5, with 10 nucleotides matching TRBD2. This CDR3 has 14 amino acids. V lost 3 bases to trimming and J lost 5 bases; unmatched junction nucleotides: 3. Per germline, CDR1 SEHNR and CDR2 FQNEAQ (reference sequence).

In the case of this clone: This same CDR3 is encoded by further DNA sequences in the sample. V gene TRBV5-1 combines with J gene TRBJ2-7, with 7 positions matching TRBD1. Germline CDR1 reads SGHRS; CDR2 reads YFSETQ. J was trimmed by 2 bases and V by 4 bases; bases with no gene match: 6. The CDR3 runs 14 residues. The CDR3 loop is CASSPRTGPYEQYF. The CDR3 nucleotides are TGCGCCAGCAGCCCCCGGACAGGTCCCTACGAGCAGTACTTC.

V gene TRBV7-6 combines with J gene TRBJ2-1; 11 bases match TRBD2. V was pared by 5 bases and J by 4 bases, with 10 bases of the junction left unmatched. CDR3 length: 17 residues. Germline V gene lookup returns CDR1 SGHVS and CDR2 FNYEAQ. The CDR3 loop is CASSHSPPSGGYNEQFF. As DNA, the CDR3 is TGTGCCAGCAGCCACAGCCCCCCTAGCGGGGGGTACAATGAGCAGTTCTTC.

CDR3 protein: CASSKPNPGQGERELFF. In nucleotides, the CDR3 is TGTGCCAGCAGCAAACCCAATCCGGGACAGGGGGAACGGGAGCTGTTTTTT. V is TRBV21-1 and J is TRBJ2-2; TRBD1 was called by the table and not checked on the DNA. TRBV21-1 is a documented pseudogene. The CDR3 totals 17 residues.

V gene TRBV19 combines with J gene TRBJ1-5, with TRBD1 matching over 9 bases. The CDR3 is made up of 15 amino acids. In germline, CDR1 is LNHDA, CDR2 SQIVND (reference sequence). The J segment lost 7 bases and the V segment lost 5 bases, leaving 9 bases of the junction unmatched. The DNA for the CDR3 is TGTGCCAGTAGTGCCCTCACAGGGGGCGGACAGCCCCAGCATTTT. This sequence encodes CASSALTGGGQPQHF.

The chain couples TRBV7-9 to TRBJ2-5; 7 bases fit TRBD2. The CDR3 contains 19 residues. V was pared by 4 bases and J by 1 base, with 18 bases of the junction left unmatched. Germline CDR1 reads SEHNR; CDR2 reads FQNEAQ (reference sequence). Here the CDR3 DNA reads TGTGCCAGCAGCTCCCCTACTGGGGGTGGCGGGGGAATCCAAGAGACCCAGTACTTC. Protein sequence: CASSSPTGGGGGIQETQYF.

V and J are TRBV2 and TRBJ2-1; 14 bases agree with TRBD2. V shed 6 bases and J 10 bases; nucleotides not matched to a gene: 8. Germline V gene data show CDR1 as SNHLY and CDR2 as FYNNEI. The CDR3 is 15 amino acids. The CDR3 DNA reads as TGTGCCAGCAGCCTGACTAGCGGGGGGGCCGTCGAGCAGTTCTTC. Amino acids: CASSLTSGGAVEQFF.

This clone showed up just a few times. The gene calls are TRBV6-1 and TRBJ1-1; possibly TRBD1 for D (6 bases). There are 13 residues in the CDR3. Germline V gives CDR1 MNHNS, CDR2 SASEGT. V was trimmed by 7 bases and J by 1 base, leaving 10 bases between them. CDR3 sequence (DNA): TGTGCCAGCACTCAGACAGGGAACACTGAAGCTTTCTTT. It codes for CASTQTGNTEAFF.

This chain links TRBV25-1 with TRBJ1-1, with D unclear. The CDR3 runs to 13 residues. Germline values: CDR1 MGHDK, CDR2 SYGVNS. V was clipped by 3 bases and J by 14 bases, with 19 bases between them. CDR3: CASSDRGEGRAFF. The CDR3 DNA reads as TGTGCCAGCAGTGATCGGGGTGAGGGAAGGGCCTTCTTT.

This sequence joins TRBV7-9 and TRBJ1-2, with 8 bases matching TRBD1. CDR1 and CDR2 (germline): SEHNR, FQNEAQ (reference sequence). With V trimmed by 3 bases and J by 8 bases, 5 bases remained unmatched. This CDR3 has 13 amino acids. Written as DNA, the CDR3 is TGTGCCAGCAGCTTCGGACAGGGAGACGGCTACACCTTC. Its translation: CASSFGQGDGYTF.

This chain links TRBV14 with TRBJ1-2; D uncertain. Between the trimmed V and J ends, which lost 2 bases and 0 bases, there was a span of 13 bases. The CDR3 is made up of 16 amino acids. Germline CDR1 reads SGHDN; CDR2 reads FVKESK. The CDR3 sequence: CASSQTPKQANYGYTF. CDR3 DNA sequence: TGTGCCAGCAGCCAAACTCCAAAGCAAGCTAACTATGGCTACACCTTC.

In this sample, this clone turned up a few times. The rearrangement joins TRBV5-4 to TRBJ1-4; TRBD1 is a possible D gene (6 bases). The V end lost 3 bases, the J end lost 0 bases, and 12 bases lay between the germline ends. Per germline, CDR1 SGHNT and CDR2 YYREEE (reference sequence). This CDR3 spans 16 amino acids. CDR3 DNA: TGTGCCAGCAGCTCTGGACAGAGCGCAACTAATGAAAAACTGTTTTTT. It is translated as CASSSGQSATNEKLFF.

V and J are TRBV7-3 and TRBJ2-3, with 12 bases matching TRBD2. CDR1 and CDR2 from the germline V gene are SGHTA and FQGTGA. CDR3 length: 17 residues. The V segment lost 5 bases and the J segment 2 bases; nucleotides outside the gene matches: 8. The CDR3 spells CASSERTSGRNTDTQYF. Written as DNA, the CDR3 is TGTGCCAGCAGCGAACGAACTAGCGGGAGGAACACAGATACGCAGTATTTT.

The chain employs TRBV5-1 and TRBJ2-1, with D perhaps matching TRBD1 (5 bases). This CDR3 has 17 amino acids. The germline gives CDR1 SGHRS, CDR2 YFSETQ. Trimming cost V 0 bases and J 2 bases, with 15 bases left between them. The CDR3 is CASSLAGRQGTYNEQFF. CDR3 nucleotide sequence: TGCGCCAGCAGCTTGGCCGGACGGCAGGGAACCTACAATGAGCAGTTCTTC.

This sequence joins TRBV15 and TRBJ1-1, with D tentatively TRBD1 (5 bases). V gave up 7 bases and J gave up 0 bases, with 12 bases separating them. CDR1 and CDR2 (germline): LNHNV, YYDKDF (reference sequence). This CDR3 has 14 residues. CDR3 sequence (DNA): TGTGCCACCACCACGACAGTTCTGAACACTGAAGCTTTCTTT. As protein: CATTTTVLNTEAFF.